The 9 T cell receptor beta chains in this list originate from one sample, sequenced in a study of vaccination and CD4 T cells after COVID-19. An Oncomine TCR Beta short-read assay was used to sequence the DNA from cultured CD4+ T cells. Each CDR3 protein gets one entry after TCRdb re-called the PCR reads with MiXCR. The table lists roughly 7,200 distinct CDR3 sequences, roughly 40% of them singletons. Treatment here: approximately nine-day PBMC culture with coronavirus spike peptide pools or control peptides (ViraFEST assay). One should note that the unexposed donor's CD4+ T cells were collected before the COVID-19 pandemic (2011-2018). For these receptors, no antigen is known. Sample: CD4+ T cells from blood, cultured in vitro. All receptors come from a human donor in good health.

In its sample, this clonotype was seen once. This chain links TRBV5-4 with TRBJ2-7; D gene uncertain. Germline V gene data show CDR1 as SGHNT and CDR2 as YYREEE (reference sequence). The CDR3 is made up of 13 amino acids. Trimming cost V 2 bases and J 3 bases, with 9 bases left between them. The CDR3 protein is CASSFDVGYEQYF. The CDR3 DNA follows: TGTGCCAGCAGCTTCGATGTGGGCTACGAGCAGTACTTC. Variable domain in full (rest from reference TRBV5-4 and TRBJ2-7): ETGVTQSPTHLIKTRGQQVTLRCSSQSGHNTVSWYQQALGQGPQFIFQYYREEENGRGNFPPRFSGLQFPNYSSELNVNALELDDSALYLCASSFDVGYEQYFGPGTRLTVT.

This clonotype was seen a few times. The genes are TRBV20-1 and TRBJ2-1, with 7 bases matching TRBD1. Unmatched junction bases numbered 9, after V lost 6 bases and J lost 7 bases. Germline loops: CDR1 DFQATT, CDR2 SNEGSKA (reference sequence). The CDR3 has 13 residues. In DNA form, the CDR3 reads TGCAGTGCCCCCGGGACAGTTGAAAATGAGCAGTTCTTC. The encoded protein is CSAPGTVENEQFF.

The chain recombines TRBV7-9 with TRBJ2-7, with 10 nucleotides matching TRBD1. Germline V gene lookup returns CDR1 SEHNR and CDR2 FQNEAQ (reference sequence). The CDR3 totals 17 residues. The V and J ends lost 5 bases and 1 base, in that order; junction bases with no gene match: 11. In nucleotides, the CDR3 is TGTGCCAGCAGCCGGCCCTCTGGACAGGGGGTTTCCTACGAGCAGTACTTC. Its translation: CASSRPSGQGVSYEQYF. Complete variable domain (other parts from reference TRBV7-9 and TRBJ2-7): DTGVSQNPRHKITKRGQNVTFRCDPISEHNRLYWYRQTLGQGPEFLTYFQNEAQLEKSRLLSDRFSAERPKGSFSTLEIQRTEQGDSAMYLCASSRPSGQGVSYEQYFGPGTRLTVT.

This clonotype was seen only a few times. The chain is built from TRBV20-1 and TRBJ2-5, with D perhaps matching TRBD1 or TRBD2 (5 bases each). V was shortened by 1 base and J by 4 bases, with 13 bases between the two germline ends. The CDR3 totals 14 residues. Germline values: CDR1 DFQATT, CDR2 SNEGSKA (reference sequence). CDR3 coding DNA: TGCAGTGCTAGAGGGAAAGAGGGGCGAGAGACCCAGTACTTC. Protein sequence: CSARGKEGRETQYF.

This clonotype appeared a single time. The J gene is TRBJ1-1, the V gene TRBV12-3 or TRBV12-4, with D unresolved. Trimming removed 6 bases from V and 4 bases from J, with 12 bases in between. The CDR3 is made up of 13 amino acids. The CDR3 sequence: CASSEVTGTEAFF. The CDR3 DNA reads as TGTGCCAGCAGCGAGGTTACGGGCACTGAAGCTTTCTTT.

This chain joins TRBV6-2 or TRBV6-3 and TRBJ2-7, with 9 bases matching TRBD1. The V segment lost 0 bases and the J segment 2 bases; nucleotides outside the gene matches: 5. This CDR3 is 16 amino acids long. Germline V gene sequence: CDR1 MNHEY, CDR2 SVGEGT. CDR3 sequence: CASSYSTGTGPYEQYF. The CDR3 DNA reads TGTGCCAGCAGTTACTCGACCGGGACAGGGCCCTACGAGCAGTACTTC.

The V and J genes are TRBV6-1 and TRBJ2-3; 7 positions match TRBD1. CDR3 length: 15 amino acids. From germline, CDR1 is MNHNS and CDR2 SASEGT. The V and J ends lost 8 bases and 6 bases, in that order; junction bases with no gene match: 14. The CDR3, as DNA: TGTGCCAGCGCCGAAGGGGGCGCTGGTCGGGATACGCAGTATTTT. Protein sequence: CASAEGGAGRDTQYF.

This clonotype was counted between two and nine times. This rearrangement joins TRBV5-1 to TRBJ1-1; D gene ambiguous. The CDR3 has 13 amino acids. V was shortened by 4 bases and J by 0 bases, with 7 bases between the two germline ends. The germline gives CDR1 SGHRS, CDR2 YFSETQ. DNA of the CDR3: TGCGCCAGCAGCCGGCAATTGAACACTGAAGCTTTCTTT. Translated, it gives CASSRQLNTEAFF.

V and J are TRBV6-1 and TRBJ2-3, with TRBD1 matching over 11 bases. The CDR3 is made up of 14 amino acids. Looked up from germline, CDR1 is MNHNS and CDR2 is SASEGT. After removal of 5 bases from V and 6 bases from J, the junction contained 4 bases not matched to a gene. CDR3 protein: CASSRTGGADTQYF. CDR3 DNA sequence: TGTGCCAGCAGTAGGACAGGGGGCGCGGATACGCAGTATTTT.